This T cell receptor beta chain was sequenced during a study of CD8+CD57+ T cells in acquired aplastic anemia. J was trimmed by 10 bases and V by 3 bases; bases with no gene match: 8. Germline CDR1 is MGHRA and CDR2 is YSYEKL. This CDR3 has 15 amino acids. CDR3 and TCR beta VDJ profiling relied on a genomic DNA template. A single record per CDR3 protein comes from TCRdb applying MiXCR to the reads. The data show just over 200,000 distinct CDR3 sequences, with 60% to 80% seen just once and roughly 61% held by the top ten. Note on this clonotype: The antigen is unknown.

Patients included in sequencing had previously demonstrated CD8+CD57+ cell expansion by flow cytometry. All patients were therapy-naive when blood was sampled. General observations from the study: In common between the patients and the controls were some 29 CD8+ CDR3 sequences. Levels of CD8+ Simpson's diversity were not significantly distinct in patients versus controls.

This chain connects TRBV4-1 to TRBJ1-6, with 8 nucleotides matching TRBD1. Sequenced input: sorted CD4+, CD8+, or CD8+CD57+ T cells (not recorded which) from PBMCs. The origin of this receptor is a human donor with aplastic anemia. CDR3 nucleotide sequence: TGCGCCAGCAGCCACGAGGACAGGGACGACTCACCCCTCCACTTT. Amino acid sequence: CASSHEDRDDSPLHF.